The TCR beta chain described here comes from a study of HIV-infected patients and healthy controls (dated by TCRdb to about 2014). Some background on the complete study: CD4 counts were modestly but significantly increased in most of the 16 patients after three months of therapy, but they remained below normal ranges. CD8 counts showed no consistent shift during early therapy, whereas the CD4:CD8 ratio rose slightly. Viral load fell below detection in about 75% of the 16 patients by the second bleed and in all patients following a further year of therapy. Overall T-cell lymphocytopenia was not observed in the patients, and no significant difference from controls was found in total CDR3 counts per chain. Whether deep TCR repertoire sequencing of small blood samples from HIV patients could capture immune perturbation and reconstitution was tested in the study. Results and caveats for the whole study, not just this receptor: Processing was restricted to sixteen HIV-infected individuals, which the authors judged to be a major constraint on the generalizability of the findings. Healthy control repertoires showed roughly threefold more distinct CDR3s and higher Shannon diversity than untreated HIV+ repertoires. In the study, no determination of donor HLA types was made. Alpha-beta chain pairing was not determined in the samples. More CDR3s were shared between individuals among healthy controls than among HIV+ patients, as measured by Jaccard index and by the count of highly shared sequences. MAIT cell alpha-chain CDR3s were present at high frequency in healthy controls but severely depleted in HIV+ repertoires. The use of whole blood limited sequencing depth and precluded separation of the dynamics of distinct T-cell subpopulations. Comparisons were complicated by unequal numbers of distinct sequences between patients and controls, and rare events from HIV-infected data were overweighted by size-matching. Compared with controls, HIV-infected patients showed significantly different mean usage of eight alpha and eight beta V genes. HIV-infected repertoires showed significantly elevated mean Gini indices relative to controls, which possibly reflects oligoclonality. Slight age and sex profile differences between the study cohorts did not explain the observed diversity differences. Most CMV-associated CDR3s became more frequent during therapy, although their change was not significant, whereas HIV-associated CDR3s showed a significant decrease in frequency. The apparent post-therapy recovery of the Gini index in HIV-infected patients was not reproduced in size-matched repertoire data.

This clonotype is medium-sized (0.01 to 0.1%). What this receptor recognizes is not known. No base quality values were provided; no much bigger clone lies one nucleotide off. Whole blood was used without cell fractionation, so all unsorted peripheral T cells were reflected in the repertoire. A roughly 2.5 ml sample of peripheral blood was drawn into Tempus tubes for RNA extraction. The first sixteen eligible patients were processed from the enrolled HIV-infected adults, who had not yet received antiretroviral therapy and were about to begin treatment. Enrollment excluded patients who had febrile or AIDS-related illness, tumors, hepatitis B or C coinfection, immunomodulatory therapy, recent vaccination or treatment interruptions. The TURBO-DNase kit was used to remove leftover genomic DNA, and GLOBINclear was used to deplete globin mRNA. Pretreatment blood from HIV-infected patients was collected just before antiretroviral therapy was started.

V is pared back by 2 bases and J by 2 bases, with 10 bases lying between the germline termini. The germline V gene sets CDR1 to SGHDN and CDR2 to FVKESK. Including the terminal cysteine and phenylalanine, the CDR3 comprises 14 residues. The only DNA kept is the CDR3, 42 bases in frame from the first base. Using SuperScript III with primers targeting the alpha and beta constant regions, around 500 ng of RNA was reverse transcribed. Separate alpha and beta chain libraries were made by chain-specific third strand synthesis with multiplexing indices. The protocol used a single primer pair to amplify all rearrangements within a chain, which avoided primer bias, and attached molecular barcodes to each cDNA molecule. The SP2 sequencing primer site and a random hexamer were carried on a 5' RACE adapter, to which purified cDNA was joined by T4 RNA Ligase 1. The authors primed second strand synthesis from the SP2 site with Phusion polymerase and used slow temperature ramps to favor optimal annealing. The 12-nucleotide barcode on each molecule comprised two random hexamer sequences, both introduced before amplification and concatenated. An amplification PCR of around 25 cycles with P5s and P7 primers came after a short first PCR that had added P5 and P7 adapter elements plus a second index. Libraries received roughly 26 PCR cycles in total, were quantified on a Qubit, sized on a Bioanalyzer, and diluted to 3.5 to 5 nM. Sequencing of the normalized libraries was done on an Illumina MiSeq using 2 x 250 paired-end kits. MinElute columns were the means by which the reverse transcription reactions were cleaned up, and the reactions were eluted into around 9.9 ul Tris-Cl. Adapter ligations were incubated for 23 hours at 16 degrees C and subsequently purified with AMPure XP beads at a 1:1 ratio. In the authors' own workflow: Demultiplexed FASTQ files were processed with a modified Decombinator by which V, J, insert and barcode information was output. Sequences that shared a barcode but differed from the dominant sequence were discarded as errors, and original cDNA molecules were estimated by counting barcodes clustered at Levenshtein distance 3. The R packages ineq, vegan, igraph and RCytoscape were used for downstream analyses, together with IMGT nomenclature and CDR3 definitions. V gene usage was calculated across distinct sequences, with every TCR tallied a single time to avoid skew from clonal expansion. Whenever two unique CDR3 amino acid sequences within a donor differed by a single Levenshtein edit, similarity networks linked them. The authors compiled published HIV-specific CDR3s (almost 95 alpha, some 710 beta) and CMV-specific CDR3s (around 14 alpha, a few hundred beta) and searched for them in the repertoires. Random subsampling to size-matched repertoires demonstrated that the decreased diversity in patients did not result from their lower sequence numbers. TCRdb cleaned the public reads at Q25 with fastp, built clones with MiXCR and kept in-frame beta chains. Each CDR3 protein appears once, grouped with its most common genes and DNA. Clone size and V and J calls follow TCRdb, not the original study. For this sample there are several thousand distinct CDR3 sequences; more than 10% appear just once. The ten biggest clones cover about 14% of the sample.

The receptor chain draws on TRBV14 and TRBJ2-7; D gene: possibly TRBD1, on 5 matching bases. This sample comprised blood, obtained before antiretroviral therapy. The TCR was taken from an adult with HIV infection. The DNA sequence follows: TGTGCCAGCAGCCAACTAGGGGCGGCCTACGAGCAGTACTTC. Its amino acids are CASSQLGAAYEQYF.